Shown below are 21 T cell receptor beta chains from a single sample sequenced in a study of glioma-infiltrating T cells. Using RNA template, CDR3s of TCR alpha and beta were amplified with iRepertoire arm-PCR. TCRdb reprocessed the multiplex PCR reads with MiXCR, giving one entry per CDR3 protein. The repertoire holds approximately 110,000 distinct CDR3 sequences, with 20% to 25% as singletons. The sequencing sample was made of glioma tissue, nonneoplastic brain tissue, or PBMCs (not recorded which). These receptors were taken from a human donor with low-grade glioma or glioblastoma, undergoing nonglioma brain surgery, or in good health (not recorded which).

V is TRBV5-1 and J is TRBJ2-4; TRBD2 agrees at 8 bases. The CDR3 is 14 residues long. The ends lost 3 bases at V and 7 bases at J; junction bases unmatched: 6. CDR1 SGHRS and CDR2 YFSETQ come from the germline V gene. CDR3 sequence: CASSSSGSANIQYF. CDR3 DNA sequence: TGCGCCAGCAGCTCCAGCGGGAGCGCGAACATTCAGTACTTC.

This clonotype was detected ten times or more. The rearrangement joins TRBV4-1 to TRBJ1-6; tentative D call: TRBD1 (5 bases). Between the trimmed V and J ends, which lost 4 bases and 8 bases, there was a span of 15 bases. The CDR3 loop spans 15 amino acids. Germline CDR1 and CDR2: MGHRA and YSYEKL. CDR3 DNA: TGCGCCAGCAGCCTTAGACAGCCCGCGGATTCACCCCTCCACTTT. The encoded protein is CASSLRQPADSPLHF.

This clonotype showed up many times. This chain uses TRBV7-2 with TRBJ2-5, with 7 bases lining up with TRBD2. This CDR3 is 14 amino acids long. Germline V gene sequence: CDR1 SGHTA, CDR2 FQGNSA. V trimming: 1 base; J trimming: 5 bases; junction bases outside the gene matches: 4. CDR3 amino acids: CASSLGTRVETQYF. The CDR3 bases are TGTGCCAGCAGCTTAGGGACTAGGGTGGAGACCCAGTACTTC. Full variable domain (outside the CDR3, taken from reference TRBV7-2 and TRBJ2-5): GAGVSQSPSNKVTEKGKDVELRCDPISGHTALYWYRQSLGQGLEFLIYFQGNSAPDKSGLPSDRFSAERTGGSVSTLTIQRTQQEDSAVYLCASSLGTRVETQYFGPGTRLLVL.

This clonotype has only a few counts. V gene TRBV14 combines with J gene TRBJ1-3; possible D gene TRBD1, 6 bases. V was pared by 7 bases and J by 3 bases, with 13 bases between. Germline values: CDR1 SGHDN, CDR2 FVKESK. This CDR3 comprises 14 residues. The CDR3 sequence: CASTAGARGNTIYF. CDR3 DNA: TGTGCCAGCACCGCGGGGGCGCGTGGAAACACCATATATTTT.

This clonotype was counted at least ten times. The J gene is TRBJ2-1, the V gene TRBV6-1; perhaps TRBD2 as D (5 bases). V was trimmed by 6 bases and J by 10 bases, leaving 10 bases between them. Germline assignment: CDR1 MNHNS and CDR2 SASEGT. The CDR3 contains 11 residues. The CDR3 reads CASSQRLEQFF. The CDR3 DNA reads as TGTGCCAGCAGCCAGAGACTAGAGCAGTTCTTC.

This clonotype has at least ten counts. The V gene is TRBV7-9, the J gene TRBJ2-3; D remains ambiguous. The CDR3 is made up of 14 amino acids. V lost 4 bases to trimming and J lost 4 bases, with 12 bases between them. Germline CDR1 reads SEHNR; CDR2 reads FQNEAQ (reference sequence). The CDR3 loop is CASSSTGESDTQYF. The CDR3 DNA sequence: TGTGCCAGCAGCTCGACCGGAGAATCAGATACGCAGTATTTT.

With regard to this clonotype: A much bigger clone sits one base away, suggesting this may be a read error. The chain is built from TRBV4-1 and TRBJ1-5; D gene unclear. This CDR3 is 14 amino acids long. Trimming stripped 5 bases from V and 6 bases from J, with 14 bases between. Germline V gene data show CDR1 as MGHRA and CDR2 as YSYEKL. CDR3 DNA sequence: TGCGCCAGCAGCAACCCCGTAAATACTCAGCCCCAGCATTTT. This codes for CASSNPVNTQPQHF.

This clonotype was counted many times. The V call is TRBV6-1, the J call TRBJ2-5, with 11 bases lining up with TRBD2. Germline V CDR1 and CDR2: MNHNS, SASEGT. After removal of 10 bases from V and 7 bases from J, the junction contained 14 bases not matched to a gene. The CDR3 has 15 residues. The CDR3 nucleotides read TGTGCCACCATGTATAGCGGGAGGGCATCTCGGACCCAGTACTTC. It codes for CATMYSGRASRTQYF.

This clonotype occurred many times. The J gene is TRBJ2-1, the V gene TRBV4-3, with 11 bases lining up with TRBD2. J was trimmed by 5 bases and V by 0 bases; bases with no gene match: 9. This CDR3 is built from 18 residues. CDR1 LGHNA and CDR2 YSLEER come from the germline V gene. The CDR3: CASSQDDPGLAGNNEQFF. The CDR3 nucleotides are TGCGCCAGCAGCCAAGACGACCCCGGACTAGCGGGTAACAATGAGCAGTTCTTC.

The V call is TRBV5-1, the J call TRBJ2-7; D assignment may be TRBD1 or TRBD2 (6 bases each). The ends were cut back, 1 base at V and 4 bases at J, with 15 bases in the middle. The CDR3 is 15 amino acids. CDR1 is SGHRS and CDR2 is YFSETQ in the germline V gene. CDR3 protein: CASSLRGTTTYEQYF. CDR3 DNA sequence: TGCGCCAGCAGCTTGCGGGGGACAACTACTTACGAGCAGTACTTC. Supplemented by reference TRBV5-1 and TRBJ2-7, the full variable domain reads KAGVTQTPRYLIKTRGQQVTLSCSPISGHRSVSWYQQTPGQGLQFLFEYFSETQRNKGNFPGRFSGRQFSNSRSEMNVSTLELGDSALYLCASSLRGTTTYEQYFGPGTRLTVT.

This clonotype was recorded at least ten times. The rearrangement links TRBV20-1 to TRBJ2-3, with a possible D match to TRBD2 (6 bases). Between the trimmed V and J ends, which lost 1 base and 4 bases, there was a span of 15 bases. The CDR3 spans 15 residues. Germline values: CDR1 DFQATT, CDR2 SNEGSKA (reference sequence). CDR3 protein: CSARVRPGDPDTQYF. CDR3 nucleotides: TGCAGTGCTAGAGTTCGCCCGGGGGACCCAGATACGCAGTATTTT.

J is TRBJ2-1 and V is TRBV6-2 or TRBV6-3; no firm D call. The CDR3 extends over 17 amino acids. The germline V gene encodes CDR1 MNHEY and CDR2 SVGEGT. V was trimmed by 10 bases and J by 0 bases, leaving 22 bases between them. The CDR3 DNA reads as TGTGCCACCCGCGCGGAAACAATAGATCACTCCTACAATGAGCAGTTCTTC. Protein sequence: CATRAETIDHSYNEQFF.

This clonotype has at least ten counts. The chain uses TRBV24-1 and TRBJ1-2; D not certain. This CDR3 is built from 11 residues. Trimming removed 6 bases from V and 11 bases from J, with 12 bases in between. In germline, CDR1 is KGHDR, CDR2 SFDVKD. Here the CDR3 reads CATSRFGSYTF. The CDR3, as DNA: TGTGCCACCAGTCGGTTCGGGAGTTACACCTTC.

This clonotype was detected many times. The rearrangement uses TRBV28 and TRBJ2-7, with TRBD1 matching 7 bases. Looked up from germline, CDR1 is MDHEN and CDR2 is SYDVKM. This CDR3 has 15 residues. V lost 4 bases and J lost 3; bases outside the gene matches: 9. CDR3 sequence reads: CASSSTGAPLYEQYF. The CDR3 nucleotides read TGTGCCAGCAGTTCTACAGGGGCCCCCCTCTACGAGCAGTACTTC. Full variable domain (rest looked up from reference TRBV28 and TRBJ2-7): DVKVTQSSRYLVKRTGEKVFLECVQDMDHENMFWYRQDPGLGLRLIYFSYDVKMKEKGDIPEGYSVSREKKERFSLILESASTNQTSMYLCASSSTGAPLYEQYFGPGTRLTVT.

The chain couples TRBV5-1 to TRBJ2-7; D is uncertain. The V end lost 0 bases, the J end lost 2 bases, and 9 bases lay between the germline ends. Germline lookup yields CDR1 SGHRS and CDR2 YFSETQ. The CDR3 covers 14 residues. The CDR3 here is CASSLDAGPYEQYF. In DNA, the CDR3 is TGCGCCAGCAGCTTGGATGCCGGTCCCTACGAGCAGTACTTC.

As to this clonotype: Just one base apart from a much larger clone, this may be a read error. This chain links TRBV7-2 with TRBJ1-3, with D hard to call. The CDR3 has 12 residues. Germline V CDR1 and CDR2: SGHTA, FQGNSA. The chain's CDR3 is CASRLRANTIYF. In DNA form, the CDR3 reads TGTGCCAGCCGCTTACGAGCAAACACCATATATTTT.

The rearrangement joins TRBV7-6 to TRBJ2-7; the D gene is possibly TRBD2 (5 bases). V dropped 2 bases and J dropped 3 bases, with 20 bases sitting between them. From germline, CDR1 is SGHVS and CDR2 FNYEAQ. The CDR3 is 17 residues long. The CDR3 sequence is CASSLRPSADLYYEQYF. The CDR3 DNA reads TGTGCCAGCAGCTTAAGGCCCAGCGCGGACTTGTACTACGAGCAGTACTTC.

This clonotype has only a few counts. V gene TRBV7-9 combines with J gene TRBJ2-1; 9 positions match TRBD2. After removal of 5 bases from V and 3 bases from J, the junction contained 8 bases not matched to a gene. This CDR3 has 16 amino acids. The germline CDR1 and CDR2 sequences are SEHNR and FQNEAQ (reference sequence). The CDR3 region has the DNA TGTGCCAGCAGCGGTCGAGCGGGAGGAGACTACAATGAGCAGTTCTTC. Translation gives CASSGRAGGDYNEQFF.

At least ten counts were recorded for this clonotype. The chain carries TRBV19 and TRBJ2-6; D gene uncertain. Germline CDR1 is LNHDA and CDR2 is SQIVND (reference sequence). V lost 2 bases to trimming and J lost 0 bases, with 8 bases between them. This CDR3 contains 16 residues. CDR3 bases: TGTGCCAGTAGTATAATCCTGACCTCTGGGGCCAACGTCCTGACTTTC. Protein sequence: CASSIILTSGANVLTF.

On this clonotype itself: The junction departs from germline at one end; a sequencing error may be responsible. The rearrangement links TRBV4-1 to TRBJ2-7; TRBD2 aligns across 14 bases. The CDR3 runs to 16 residues. Germline assignment: CDR1 MGHRA and CDR2 YSYEKL. The CDR3 loop reads CSSSQGGLAGGSEQYF. The CDR3 DNA is TGCTCCAGCAGCCAAGGAGGACTAGCGGGAGGCTCCGAGCAGTACTTC.

Ten or more counts support this clonotype. CDR3 nucleotides: TGCGCCAGCAGCCAAGATATGTCTGGTTCTAAGTACTTC. Amino acids: CASSQDMSGSKYF. The genes are TRBV4-1 and TRBJ2-7; D remains unclear. Germline lookup yields CDR1 MGHRA and CDR2 YSYEKL. V was shortened by 0 bases and J by 11 bases, with 14 bases between the two germline ends. CDR3 length: 13 residues.